Below are 27 T cell receptor beta chains sequenced from a single sample in a study of cytomegalovirus exposure and HLA in healthy donors (dated by TCRdb to 2015 to 2018). The library was obtained by the immunoSEQ multiplex PCR assay. Drawn from immuneACCESS, this table holds only the in-frame rearrangements with V and J called that TCRdb kept. Clones are partly lost; checked studies trace under half to an unresolved V gene and leave the rest unexplained. This sample holds about 140,000 clones; 86% were observed only once. The biggest ten clones account for just under 3% of the sample. The sequencing sample was made of PBMCs. The receptors were gathered from a man between 18 and 29 years old in good health and CMV-seronegative.

The chain combines TRBV7-2 with TRBJ2-4, with unresolved D. The CDR3 totals 12 residues. Trimming took 5 bases from V and 5 from J, leaving 7 bases between them. The germline gives CDR1 SGHTA, CDR2 FQGNSA. This CDR3 reads CASSLPENIQYF. The CDR3 nucleotides read TGTGCCAGCAGCCTACCCGAAAACATTCAGTACTTC.

The CDR3: CASSLWGDQPQHF. The CDR3, as DNA: TGTGCCAGCAGCTTGTGGGGCGATCAGCCCCAGCATTTT. V is TRBV7-9 and J is TRBJ1-5; a possible D gene is TRBD1 (5 bases). CDR3 length equals 13 residues. V lost 3 bases to trimming and J lost 5 bases, with 8 bases between them. Germline V gene data show CDR1 as SEHNR and CDR2 as FQNEAQ (reference sequence).

DNA for the CDR3: TGCGCCAGCAGCTTCACACCGGGACAGGGGAATTCACCCCTCCACTTT. As protein: CASSFTPGQGNSPLHF. This sequence joins TRBV5-1 and TRBJ1-6; 10 nucleotides match TRBD1. Germline V gives CDR1 SGHRS, CDR2 YFSETQ. The length of the CDR3 is 16 residues. V shed 2 bases, J shed 7 bases, and the junction held 6 bases outside the gene matches.

V is TRBV9 and J is TRBJ2-5, with 10 bases identical to TRBD2. V gave up 3 bases and J gave up 0 bases; unmatched junction bases: 11. The CDR3 runs to 18 residues. CDR1 and CDR2 from the germline V gene are SGDLS and YYNGEE. CDR3 sequence (DNA): TGTGCCAGCAGCGCCATCTCCACTAGCGGGACCTACCAAGAGACCCAGTACTTC. Its protein product is CASSAISTSGTYQETQYF.

The chain combines TRBV28 with TRBJ1-2, with 8 bases aligning to TRBD1. Germline-derived CDR1 and CDR2 are MDHEN and SYDVKM. The CDR3 contains 13 residues. With V trimmed by 2 bases and J by 7 bases, 3 bases remained unmatched. CDR3 sequence: CASSLNDRGGYTF. The CDR3 DNA is TGTGCCAGCAGTTTAAATGACAGGGGTGGCTACACCTTC.

The chain is built from TRBV7-9 and TRBJ1-5, with D possibly TRBD1 on 5 matching bases. CDR1 and CDR2 from the germline V gene are SEHNR and FQNEAQ (reference sequence). V was clipped by 1 base and J by 1 base, with 17 bases between them. CDR3 length: 18 amino acids. This chain's CDR3 is CASSLEMSRGGSNQPQHF. The CDR3 DNA sequence: TGTGCCAGCAGCTTAGAAATGTCTAGGGGCGGAAGCAATCAGCCCCAGCATTTT.

The chain couples TRBV6-6 to TRBJ1-1, with unresolved D. The CDR3 totals 13 residues. CDR1 is MNHNY and CDR2 is SVGAGI in the germline V gene (reference sequence). V lost 7 bases and J lost 4, with 13 bases in between. This CDR3 is CASTVRGGTEAFF. For the CDR3, the DNA is TGTGCCAGCACAGTACGGGGTGGCACTGAAGCTTTCTTT.

The V and J genes are TRBV7-8 and TRBJ1-5, with D maybe TRBD1 (5 bases). V was shortened by 4 bases and J by 0 bases, with 13 bases between the two germline ends. Germline V gene data show CDR1 as SGHVS and CDR2 as FQNEAQ. The CDR3 has 16 amino acids. In DNA form, the CDR3 reads TGTGCCAGCAGCTCTAACAGGTTGTTTAGCAATCAGCCCCAGCATTTT. Its protein is CASSSNRLFSNQPQHF. The variable domain in full, completed from reference TRBV7-8 and TRBJ1-5, reads GAGVSQSPRYKVAKRGQDVALRCDPISGHVSLFWYQQALGQGPEFLTYFQNEAQLDKSGLPSDRFFAERPEGSVSTLKIQRTQQEDSAVYLCASSSNRLFSNQPQHFGDGTRLSIL.

V and J are TRBV5-6 and TRBJ1-5; the match to TRBD1 covers 7 bases. The junction had 3 bases not matched to a gene; V was cut back by 2 bases and J by 1 base. CDR1 and CDR2 from the germline V gene are SGHDT and YYEEEE. The CDR3 runs 15 residues. The CDR3 region has the DNA TGTGCCAGCAGCTTAGGGGGCGCGAGCAATCAGCCCCAGCATTTT. It is translated as CASSLGGASNQPQHF.

This clone was seen once. At the DNA level, this CDR3 is encoded by other sequences in the same sample as well. V gene TRBV5-1 combines with J gene TRBJ1-1; D remains unclear. The CDR3 sequence is 13 residues long. V was pared by 0 bases and J by 3 bases, with 6 bases between. Germline V gene sequence: CDR1 SGHRS, CDR2 YFSETQ. This CDR3 is CASSLGTDTEAFF. DNA of the CDR3: TGCGCCAGCAGCTTGGGCACGGACACTGAAGCTTTCTTT.

This chain connects TRBV6-5 to TRBJ1-1; D remains unclear. Trimming cost V 6 bases and J 2 bases, with 10 bases left between them. CDR3 size: 13 residues. Germline values: CDR1 MNHEY, CDR2 SVGAGI. The DNA of the CDR3 is TGTGCCAGCAGGGCCTACAGAAACACTGAAGCTTTCTTT. Its protein product is CASRAYRNTEAFF.

V usage is TRBV9 and J usage is TRBJ2-1, with 9 positions matching TRBD1. Per germline, CDR1 SGDLS and CDR2 YYNGEE. Trimming cost V 0 bases and J 6 bases; bases outside gene matches: 1. The CDR3 runs 14 residues. CDR3 loop: CASSVGGQGNEQFF. CDR3 bases: TGTGCCAGCAGCGTAGGGGGACAGGGCAATGAGCAGTTCTTC.

The V and J genes are TRBV7-2 and TRBJ1-3, with D possibly being TRBD1 (5 bases). This CDR3 is 15 amino acids long. The V end lost 3 bases, the J end lost 7 bases, and 16 bases lay between the germline ends. Germline CDR1 SGHTA, CDR2 FQGNSA. In nucleotides, the CDR3 is TGTGCCAGCAGCTTGCCCCGAGCAGGGAGGAACACCATATATTTT. Protein sequence: CASSLPRAGRNTIYF.

V is TRBV6-5 and J is TRBJ2-1, with no clear D. V lost 8 bases to trimming and J lost 7 bases, with 9 bases between them. The germline V gene encodes CDR1 MNHEY and CDR2 SVGAGI. This CDR3 is built from 11 residues. CDR3: CASSVRNEQFF. The CDR3 DNA follows: TGTGCCAGCTCCGTGAGGAATGAGCAGTTCTTC.

The chain is built from TRBV7-2 and TRBJ2-1; 11 nucleotides line up with TRBD2. Germline CDR1 and CDR2: SGHTA and FQGNSA. The ends lost 6 bases at V and 6 bases at J; junction bases unmatched: 10. This CDR3 contains 16 residues. CDR3 protein: CASSPPGLAGGNEQFF. Here the CDR3 DNA reads TGTGCCAGCAGTCCCCCTGGCCTAGCGGGAGGCAATGAGCAGTTCTTC.

The chain joins TRBV5-4 to TRBJ2-3, with D perhaps matching TRBD1 (6 bases). V lost 4 bases and J lost 4, with 16 bases in between. The CDR3 is 15 amino acids. Looked up from germline, CDR1 is SGHNT and CDR2 is YYREEE (reference sequence). The chain's CDR3 is CASSLTGGGPDTQYF. CDR3 nucleotide sequence: TGTGCCAGCAGCCTGACAGGAGGAGGCCCAGATACGCAGTATTTT.

This clone was recorded once. This chain uses TRBV5-1 with TRBJ2-7, with 9 bases lining up with TRBD1. CDR3 size: 14 residues. Germline V gene lookup returns CDR1 SGHRS and CDR2 YFSETQ. The J segment lost 5 bases and the V segment lost 1 base, leaving 4 bases of the junction unmatched. CDR3 loop: CASSLYDRGDEQYF. In DNA form, the CDR3 reads TGCGCCAGCAGCTTGTACGACAGGGGGGACGAGCAGTACTTC.

The chain uses TRBV15 and TRBJ1-5; 7 bases match TRBD1. This CDR3 region has 14 residues. V gave up 3 bases and J gave up 3 bases; unmatched junction bases: 2. Germline CDR1 is LNHNV and CDR2 is YYDKDF (reference sequence). The chain's CDR3 is CATSRGQNNQPQHF. The CDR3 nucleotides are TGTGCCACCAGCAGGGGACAGAACAATCAGCCCCAGCATTTT.

The chain joins TRBV5-4 to TRBJ1-3, with D possibly being TRBD1 (6 bases). Trimming removed 0 bases at V and 1 base at J, with 14 bases between. This CDR3 is 17 amino acids long. Germline V gene lookup returns CDR1 SGHNT and CDR2 YYREEE (reference sequence). The CDR3 DNA is TGTGCCAGCAGCTTGGGTCCAGGGGAGCTGTCTGGAAACACCATATATTTT. It codes for CASSLGPGELSGNTIYF.

The chain combines TRBV18 with TRBJ2-7; TRBD1 aligns across 8 bases. This CDR3 comprises 17 residues. Trimming at V came to 3 bases and at J to 4 bases, leaving 14 bases not matched to a gene. Germline values: CDR1 KGHSH, CDR2 LQKENI. The CDR3: CASSPPSRQGALYEQYF. The CDR3 coding sequence is TGTGCCAGCTCACCCCCTTCTCGGCAGGGGGCACTTTACGAGCAGTACTTC.

This clone was detected a few times. The chain recombines TRBV5-1 with TRBJ2-3; 12 bases are shared with TRBD1. J was trimmed by 2 bases and V by 1 base; bases with no gene match: 2. This CDR3 spans 16 amino acids. Germline V lookup: CDR1 SGHRS, CDR2 YFSETQ. The chain's CDR3 is CASSLPGQGATDTQYF. Written as DNA, the CDR3 is TGCGCCAGCAGCTTGCCGGGACAGGGGGCCACAGATACGCAGTATTTT.

The rearrangement joins TRBV9 to TRBJ2-5, with 7 bases aligning to TRBD2. CDR3 length: 14 residues. Germline V gene lookup returns CDR1 SGDLS and CDR2 YYNGEE. Trimming took 3 bases from V and 4 from J; bases not matched to a gene: 6. The CDR3 DNA follows: TGTGCCAGCAGCGCCAGCGGGACGGGAGAGACCCAGTACTTC. Residues: CASSASGTGETQYF.

The V call is TRBV7-8, the J call TRBJ2-7; 8 nucleotides match TRBD1. Germline CDR1 is SGHVS and CDR2 is FQNEAQ. V lost 6 bases, J lost 4 bases, and 11 bases stayed unmatched. The length of the CDR3 is 15 residues. The CDR3 sequence is CASRPDRGIKYEQYF. CDR3 nucleotide sequence: TGTGCCAGCAGACCAGACAGGGGTATTAAGTACGAGCAGTACTTC.

The chain has TRBV19 and TRBJ1-5; D not resolved. The CDR3 contains 13 residues. Germline lookup yields CDR1 LNHDA and CDR2 SQIVND (reference sequence). V lost 3 bases and J 5 bases, leaving 8 bases between the germline ends. CDR3 DNA: TGTGCCAGTAGTATTAAAGGAGATCAGCCCCAGCATTTT. Its translation: CASSIKGDQPQHF.

The chain is built from TRBV6-1 and TRBJ1-1, with a weak D call TRBD1 (5 bases). Germline V gene data show CDR1 as MNHNS and CDR2 as SASEGT. This CDR3 is 14 amino acids long. V lost 6 bases and J 5 bases, leaving 16 bases between the germline ends. CDR3 protein: CASSRSRVFTEAFF. The CDR3 DNA reads as TGTGCCAGCAGCCGATCCAGGGTTTTTACTGAAGCTTTCTTT.

This clone was observed many times. J is TRBJ1-2 and V is TRBV7-8; D remains unclear. CDR1 SGHVS and CDR2 FQNEAQ come from the germline V gene. V lost 3 bases and J 6 bases, leaving 8 bases between the germline ends. The CDR3 loop spans 12 amino acids. In DNA form, the CDR3 reads TGTGCCAGCAGCTTCGAGGCGGATGGCTACACCTTC. Translating gives CASSFEADGYTF.

This clone was seen a single time. The CDR3 DNA follows: TGTGCCAGCAGTAAAGACAGGGTCTACAATGAGCAGTTCTTC. Translating gives CASSKDRVYNEQFF. The chain has TRBV6-5 and TRBJ2-1; 7 nucleotides align to TRBD1. J was trimmed by 3 bases and V by 5 bases; bases with no gene match: 4. The CDR3 contains 14 residues. The germline V gene encodes CDR1 MNHEY and CDR2 SVGAGI.